Presented here are 22 T cell receptor beta chains from one specimen sequenced in a study of blood T cell repertoires in COVID-19. Sequencing was performed with immunoSEQ multiplex PCR; in TCRdb, only in-frame clones are kept and a portion is missing. The sample gives about 97,000 clones, about nine tenths of which show up once; 4.2% is in the top ten. The sequenced sample consisted of peripheral blood. The source of these receptors is a man between 18 and 29 years old with acute or convalescent COVID-19.

The gene calls are TRBV7-9 and TRBJ2-2, with 9 bases that match TRBD2. Germline CDR1 SEHNR, CDR2 FQNEAQ (reference sequence). The CDR3 runs 16 residues. With 5 bases clipped from V and 5 bases from J, the junction kept 9 bases outside the gene matches. The CDR3 region is CASSPAGGHITGELFF. DNA for the CDR3: TGTGCCAGCAGCCCTGCGGGAGGGCACATAACCGGGGAGCTGTTTTTT.

This clone showed up just once. The rearrangement joins TRBV28 to TRBJ1-2, with 7 bases that match TRBD1. With V trimmed by 8 bases and J by 0 bases, 15 bases remained unmatched. The CDR3 is 17 amino acids. Germline-derived CDR1 and CDR2 are MDHEN and SYDVKM. The CDR3 DNA follows: TGTGCCAGCCTTGCTCGACAGGGAACCTCCTCTAACTATGGCTACACCTTC. The encoded protein is CASLARQGTSSNYGYTF.

This clone occurred a few times. The genes are TRBV11-2 and TRBJ1-2; no clear D. In germline, CDR1 is SGHAT, CDR2 FQNNGV. This CDR3 is built from 13 residues. With 0 bases removed from V and 4 bases from J, the gap between germline ends came to 6 bases. CDR3 amino acids: CASSLDGIYGYTF. The CDR3 DNA sequence: TGTGCCAGCAGCTTAGACGGGATCTATGGCTACACCTTC.

CDR3 DNA sequence: TGTGCCAGCAGTGAATGGGGAACAGGGCAGACGGTTGGATATGGCTACACCTTC. Translated, it gives CASSEWGTGQTVGYGYTF. This chain joins TRBV6-1 and TRBJ1-2; possible D gene TRBD1, 6 bases. The ends were cut back, 2 bases at V and 5 bases at J, with 24 bases in the middle. Germline CDR1 MNHNS, CDR2 SASEGT. The CDR3 spans 18 residues.

The chain has TRBV6-1 and TRBJ1-5; D is possibly TRBD1 (6 bases). This CDR3 is built from 15 residues. The V gene's germline CDR1 is MNHNS and CDR2 SASEGT. Trimming took 2 bases from V and 1 from J, leaving 9 bases between them. CDR3 protein: CASSEQQGSNQPQHF. The CDR3 region has the DNA TGTGCCAGCAGTGAACAACAGGGAAGCAATCAGCCCCAGCATTTT.

J is TRBJ1-3 and V is TRBV5-1; 8 positions match TRBD1. Per the germline V gene, CDR1 is SGHRS and CDR2 is YFSETQ. The CDR3 is 14 amino acids. With V trimmed by 4 bases and J by 7 bases, 7 bases remained unmatched. CDR3 amino acids: CASSRTTGENTIYF. The CDR3, as DNA: TGCGCCAGCAGCCGGACGACAGGGGAGAACACCATATATTTT.

The chain is built from TRBV5-1 and TRBJ1-6; perhaps TRBD1 as D (5 bases). The CDR3 length is 16 residues. Trimming pared 0 bases from V and 7 bases from J, leaving 14 bases between. CDR1 is SGHRS, CDR2 YFSETQ, per germline. The CDR3 loop reads CASSLAPQGNNSPLHF. The CDR3 nucleotides are TGCGCCAGCAGCTTGGCCCCGCAGGGTAACAATTCACCCCTCCACTTT.

This clone was counted a few times. The gene calls are TRBV5-1 and TRBJ1-1; D might be TRBD1 (5 bases). V was pared by 3 bases and J by 5 bases, with 17 bases between. Germline V lookup: CDR1 SGHRS, CDR2 YFSETQ. The CDR3 runs 15 residues. CDR3 in DNA: TGCGCCAGCAGCTGGGGCGTGGAACCCGGGACTGAAGCTTTCTTT. Its protein is CASSWGVEPGTEAFF. The variable domain in full, completed from reference TRBV5-1 and TRBJ1-1, reads KAGVTQTPRYLIKTRGQQVTLSCSPISGHRSVSWYQQTPGQGLQFLFEYFSETQRNKGNFPGRFSGRQFSNSRSEMNVSTLELGDSALYLCASSWGVEPGTEAFFGQGTRLTVV.

This clone was seen a single time. The V gene is TRBV9, the J gene TRBJ2-4, with D possibly matching TRBD1 (5 bases). Between the trimmed V and J ends, which lost 1 base and 4 bases, there was a span of 9 bases. The V gene's germline CDR1 is SGDLS and CDR2 YYNGEE. The CDR3 covers 14 residues. The CDR3 DNA sequence: TGTGCCAGCAGCGTAAGCCCAGGGAAAAACATTCAGTACTTC. It is translated as CASSVSPGKNIQYF.

The chain couples TRBV5-1 to TRBJ2-7; 14 bases are a match to TRBD2. Trimming cost V 3 bases and J 5 bases; bases outside gene matches: 7. The CDR3 runs 16 residues. CDR1 is SGHRS, CDR2 YFSETQ, per germline. The CDR3 nucleotides are TGCGCCAGCAGCTCGGGACTAGCGGGAGAGGACCACGAGCAGTACTTC. It specifies CASSSGLAGEDHEQYF.

With respect to this clone: A junction end diverges from the germline sequence, so it may reflect a read error. J is TRBJ1-1 and V is TRBV19; possible D gene TRBD1, 6 bases. Germline CDR1 and CDR2: LNHDA and SQIVND (reference sequence). CDR3 length: 14 amino acids. CDR3 amino acids: CASSLETGNTEAFF. DNA for the CDR3: TGTGCCAGTAGTTTAGAGACAGGGAACACTGAAGCTTTCTTT.

The J gene is TRBJ2-1, the V gene TRBV7-2; TRBD1 aligns across 7 bases. Germline CDR1 is SGHTA and CDR2 is FQGNSA. The CDR3 extends over 15 amino acids. V lost 4 bases to trimming and J lost 4 bases; unmatched junction nucleotides: 7. CDR3 loop: CASSYPGQIYNEQFF. The CDR3 nucleotides read TGTGCCAGCAGCTACCCGGGACAGATATACAATGAGCAGTTCTTC.

This clone was seen only a few times. This chain links TRBV11-3 with TRBJ2-1, with 9 bases fitting TRBD1. The germline CDR1 and CDR2 sequences are SGHNT and YENEEA. V dropped 4 bases and J dropped 6; count of bases not matched to a gene: 4. The CDR3 extends over 14 amino acids. The CDR3 DNA follows: TGTGCCAGCAGCTCTCAGACAGGGGGCAATGAGCAGTTCTTC. This translates into CASSSQTGGNEQFF. The entire variable domain, with the rest obtained from reference TRBV11-3 and TRBJ2-1, is as follows: EAGVVQSPRYKIIEKKQPVAFWCNPISGHNTLYWYLQNLGQGPELLIRYENEEAVDDSQLPKDRFSAERLKGVDSTLKIQPAELGDSAVYLCASSSQTGGNEQFFGPGTRLTVL.

This sequence joins TRBV10-2 and TRBJ2-7; 8 bases fit TRBD2. This CDR3 spans 15 amino acids. Germline V lookup: CDR1 WSHSY, CDR2 SAAADI. With 6 bases clipped from V and 6 bases from J, the junction kept 13 bases outside the gene matches. CDR3 in DNA: TGCGCCAGCAGCGATATTAGCGGGAAAGGGGCCGAGCAGTACTTC. Translating gives CASSDISGKGAEQYF.

Here the CDR3 reads CASSQEATGVNTIYF. Here the CDR3 DNA reads TGTGCCAGCAGCCAAGAGGCGACAGGGGTAAACACCATATATTTT. V is TRBV3-1 (or the pseudogene TRBV3-2) and J is TRBJ1-3; TRBD1 agrees at 8 bases. V gave up 0 bases and J gave up 6 bases; unmatched junction bases: 4. The length of the CDR3 is 15 residues. The V gene's germline CDR1 is LGHDT and CDR2 YNNKEL (reference sequence).

J is TRBJ2-1 and V is TRBV2; 12 bases match TRBD2. The CDR3 length is 16 residues. V gave up 5 bases and J gave up 8 bases; unmatched junction bases: 10. CDR1 and CDR2 from the germline V gene are SNHLY and FYNNEI. CDR3: CASSKGLAGGGYEQFF. The CDR3 region has the DNA TGTGCCAGCAGTAAGGGGCTAGCGGGAGGGGGCTATGAGCAGTTCTTC.

This chain links TRBV6-5 with TRBJ1-1, with D tentatively TRBD1 (5 bases). V gave up 0 bases and J gave up 4 bases, with 9 bases separating them. Germline CDR1 and CDR2: MNHEY and SVGAGI. There are 14 residues in the CDR3. CDR3 in amino acids: CASSYSRGITEAFF. The CDR3 coding sequence is TGTGCCAGCAGTTACTCTAGGGGTATCACTGAAGCTTTCTTT.

A single count supports this clone. The genes are TRBV6-1 and TRBJ2-4, with D unclear. Germline assignment: CDR1 MNHNS and CDR2 SASEGT. The CDR3 is made up of 14 amino acids. With 1 base removed from V and 1 base from J, the gap between germline ends came to 5 bases. The CDR3 loop reads CASSEGRAKNIQYF. CDR3 nucleotides: TGTGCCAGCAGTGAAGGCAGGGCCAAAAACATTCAGTACTTC.

V is TRBV2 and J is TRBJ1-1; maybe TRBD1 (5 bases). Trimming stripped 6 bases from V and 4 bases from J, with 12 bases between. The CDR3 sequence is 13 residues long. Looked up from germline, CDR1 is SNHLY and CDR2 is FYNNEI. CDR3 in amino acids: CASSPRVSTEAFF. DNA for the CDR3: TGTGCCAGCAGCCCCAGGGTGAGCACTGAAGCTTTCTTT.

The chain carries TRBV10-2 and TRBJ2-5, with D possibly being TRBD2 (6 bases). The CDR3 is 14 amino acids. Germline V gene lookup returns CDR1 WSHSY and CDR2 SAAADI. V was clipped by 8 bases and J by 1 base, with 14 bases between them. Here the CDR3 reads CASGRIQAQETQYF. In DNA form, the CDR3 reads TGCGCCAGCGGGAGGATCCAGGCCCAAGAGACCCAGTACTTC.

The rearrangement uses TRBV6-7 and TRBJ2-3, with 9 bases lining up with TRBD2. TRBV6-7 is an ORF, with its function uncertain. The ends lost 4 bases at V and 2 bases at J; junction bases unmatched: 7. The CDR3 spans 16 residues. As DNA, the CDR3 is TGTGCCAGCAGTTTATCAGGCGGGGGGGCCACAGATACGCAGTATTTT. Amino acid sequence: CASSLSGGGATDTQYF.

About this clone itself: Sequence at one end of the junction differs from germline and may be a read error. The chain joins TRBV19 to TRBJ1-2; 7 nucleotides match TRBD1. The CDR3 sequence is 14 residues long. In germline, CDR1 is LNHDA, CDR2 SQIVND (reference sequence). The CDR3 nucleotides are TGTGCCAGTAGTATAGTGGTCGGACAGGCCGCAATCATCTTC. It translates to CASSIVVGQAAIIF.